This paragraph reports one TCR beta chain. The antigen remains unidentified. The sample is drawn from a study of blood T cells in healthy people across ages. Study-wide results and limits: Researchers said unsorted PBMCs prevented a conclusive naive versus antigen-experienced comparison. Older age went with lower TCR beta diversity per million T cells, in a roughly linear way.

A second PCR, run for roughly 7 to 12 cycles, used a sample-barcoded 5' primer plus a J-beta primer mix. TCRdb analysed the 5' RACE reads with MiXCR anew, one entry per CDR3 protein. The sample records roughly 1,000,000 distinct CDR3 sequences, under 30% being singletons. Germline trimming cut 0 bases from V and 2 bases from J; bases unmatched to any gene: 6. Germline V gene sequence: CDR1 LGHDT, CDR2 YNNKEL (reference sequence). This CDR3 is built from 16 residues. These records were also assigned to another study, of T cells of mothers and their children.

The source of this sequence is a girl aged 2 to 9 in good health. Sequences were obtained from blood. J is TRBJ2-7 and V is TRBV3-1; 8 bases fit TRBD1. The CDR3, as DNA: TGTGCCAGCAGCCAAGATCCAAACAGGGGGGCCTACGAGCAGTACTTC. This gives the protein CASSQDPNRGAYEQYF.